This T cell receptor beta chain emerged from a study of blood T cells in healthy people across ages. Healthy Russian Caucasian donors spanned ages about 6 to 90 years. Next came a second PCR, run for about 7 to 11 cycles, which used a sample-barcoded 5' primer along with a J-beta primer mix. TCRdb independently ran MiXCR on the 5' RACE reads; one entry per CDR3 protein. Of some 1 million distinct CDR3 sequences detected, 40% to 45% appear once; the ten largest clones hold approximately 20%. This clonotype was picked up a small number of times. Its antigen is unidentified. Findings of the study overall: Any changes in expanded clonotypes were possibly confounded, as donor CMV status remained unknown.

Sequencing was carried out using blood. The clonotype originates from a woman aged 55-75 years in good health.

The CDR3 spells CASSTRDGDYEQYF. Written as DNA, the CDR3 is TGTGCCAGCAGCACCCGGGACGGAGACTACGAGCAGTACTTC. The J gene is TRBJ2-7, the V gene TRBV27; D tentatively fits TRBD1 or TRBD2 (5 bases each). Germline CDR1 is MNHEY and CDR2 is SMNVEV (reference sequence). Trimming removed 6 bases at V and 3 bases at J, with 15 bases between. CDR3 size: 14 residues.